This TCR beta chain was sequenced during a study of cytomegalovirus exposure and HLA in healthy donors. PCR was performed using 60 Vbeta and 13 Jbeta primers. Libraries were prepared by immunoSEQ multiplex PCR; TCRdb keeps only in-frame clonotypes and omits some of them. The table records fewer than 200,000 clones, around four fifths of them present only once. This TCR derives from a man in his forties in good health and CMV-seropositive. Specimen: PBMCs.

The CDR3 coding sequence is TGTGCCAGCAGCCAAGCCTCCGGGGGGAGTATATACTTC. Its translation is CASSQASGGSIYF. The chain couples TRBV4-2 to TRBJ2-7, with 7 positions matching TRBD2. This CDR3 has 13 amino acids. Germline trimming cut 1 base from V and 13 bases from J; bases unmatched to any gene: 10. Germline V gene data show CDR1 as LGHNA and CDR2 as YNFKEQ.